This is a list of T cell receptor beta chains from one sample in a study of T cell clones after liver transplantation. Measured with immunoSEQ multiplex PCR; TCRdb has only the in-frame clones, and not every one. In the table there are around 100,000 clones, about 88% of which are singletons. Sequenced here: CD4+ T cells from blood, sampled approximately 43 months after liver transplant. The receptors derive from a human patient who received a liver transplant. The graft donor may have contributed some T cells. The CDR3 runs from the conserved cysteine through the conserved F or W.

CDR3: CASSDRRETYGYTF; J: TRBJ1-2; V: TRBV2; length: 14
CDR3: CASSALASGASADF; J: TRBJ2-7; V: TRBV2; length: 14
CDR3: CASSTGQPYGYTF; J: TRBJ1-2; V: TRBV6-5; length: 13
CDR3: CASSLAKGETQYF; J: TRBJ2-5; V: TRBV7-9; length: 13
CDR3: CASSPGLSGANVLTF; J: TRBJ2-6; V: TRBV2; length: 15
CDR3: CASSFDTSVADTQYF; J: TRBJ2-3; V: TRBV7-3; length: 15
CDR3: CASSLGVFTEAFF; J: TRBJ1-1; V: TRBV12-1; length: 13
CDR3: CASSQEGQRGSTDTQYF; J: TRBJ2-3; V: TRBV4-2; length: 17
CDR3: CASSRPGQGVTEAFF; J: TRBJ1-1; V: TRBV6-6; length: 15
CDR3: CASSLDRVGSEKLFF; J: TRBJ1-4; V: TRBV11-2; length: 15
CDR3: CASSWADRETQYF; J: TRBJ2-5; V: TRBV18; length: 13
CDR3: CASSQGNWGQPQHF; J: TRBJ1-5; V: TRBV14; length: 14
CDR3: CASSPKWTGSYNEQFF; J: TRBJ2-1; V: TRBV7-2; length: 16
CDR3: CASSQDQATYEQYF; J: TRBJ2-7; V: TRBV4-1; length: 14
CDR3: CASSPTPGVVYQPQHF; J: TRBJ1-5; V: TRBV7-8; length: 16
CDR3: CASSLGSGGVSHGYTF; J: TRBJ1-2; V: TRBV4-1; length: 16
CDR3: CASIYPGDGYTF; J: TRBJ1-2; V: TRBV2; length: 12
CDR3: CASSSGLRGPTDTQYF; J: TRBJ2-3; V: TRBV5-1; length: 16
CDR3: CAWSPHDNSGSYEQYF; J: TRBJ2-7; V: TRBV30; length: 16
CDR3: CASTELWGREGYTF; J: TRBJ1-2; V: TRBV19; length: 14
CDR3: CASHRGMPSEQYF; J: TRBJ2-7; V: TRBV28; length: 13
CDR3: CASSQTLSGTLYEKLFF; J: TRBJ1-4; V: TRBV28; length: 17
CDR3: CASSYVEYEQYF; J: TRBJ2-7; V: TRBV6-6; length: 12
CDR3: CASSFGTGELFF; J: TRBJ2-2; V: TRBV7-2; length: 12
CDR3: CASRRASGRAGAYEQYF; J: TRBJ2-7; V: TRBV11-2; length: 17
CDR3: CASSLWAGMNTGELFF; J: TRBJ2-2; V: TRBV27; length: 16
CDR3: CASSLETLAVTDTQYF; J: TRBJ2-3; V: TRBV5-6; length: 16
CDR3: CASSPYNQPQHF; J: TRBJ1-5; V: TRBV18; length: 12
CDR3: CASSLKHRGGVNTEAFF; J: TRBJ1-1; V: TRBV27; length: 17
CDR3: CASSPQGGRNNEQFF; J: TRBJ2-1; V: TRBV7-2; length: 15
CDR3: CASSPRRGGTEAFF; J: TRBJ1-1; V: TRBV18; length: 14
CDR3: CASSPPLWQNYEQYF; J: TRBJ2-7; V: TRBV6-6; length: 15
CDR3: CASSFDRQETQYF; J: TRBJ2-5; V: TRBV7-2; length: 13